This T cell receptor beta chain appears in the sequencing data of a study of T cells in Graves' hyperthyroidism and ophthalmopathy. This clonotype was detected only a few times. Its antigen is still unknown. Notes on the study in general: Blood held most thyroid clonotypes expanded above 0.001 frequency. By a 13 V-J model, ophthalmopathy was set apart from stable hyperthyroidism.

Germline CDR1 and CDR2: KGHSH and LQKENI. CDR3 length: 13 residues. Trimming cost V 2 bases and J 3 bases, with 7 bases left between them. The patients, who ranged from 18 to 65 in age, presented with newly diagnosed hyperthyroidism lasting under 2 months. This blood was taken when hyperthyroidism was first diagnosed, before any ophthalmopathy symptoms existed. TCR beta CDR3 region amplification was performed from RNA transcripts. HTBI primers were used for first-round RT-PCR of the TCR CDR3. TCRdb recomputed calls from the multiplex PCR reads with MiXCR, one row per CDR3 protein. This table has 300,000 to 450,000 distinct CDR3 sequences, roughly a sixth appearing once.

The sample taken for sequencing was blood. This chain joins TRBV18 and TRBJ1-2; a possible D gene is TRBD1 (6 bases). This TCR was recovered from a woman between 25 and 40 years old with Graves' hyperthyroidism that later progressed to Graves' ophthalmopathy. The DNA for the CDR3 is TGTGCCAGCTCACCAGGGGGCCACTATGGCTACACCTTC. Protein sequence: CASSPGGHYGYTF.